This T cell receptor beta chain is drawn from a study of Ad26.COV2.S vaccination and SARS-CoV-2 variants. General study results and limits: Possibly, TCR breadth and depth analyses underestimated total T cell responses. It was found that vaccine and placebo recipients had similar non-spike TCR breadth.

This CDR3 has 15 amino acids. Germline V gene sequence: CDR1 SEHNR, CDR2 FQNEAQ (reference sequence). Trimming took off 5 bases at V and 0 bases at J, with 11 bases between the two ends. The sample holds a few counts of this clone. Its specificity is unknown. Using immunoSEQ multiplex PCR, the repertoire was profiled, and TCRdb retains in-frame clones only, with some absent. This sample has some 350,000 clones; roughly nine tenths occur once, and the top ten carry about 3.9%. This chain uses TRBV7-9 with TRBJ1-5, with a tentative D call TRBD1 (6 bases). The sequence came from a human donor who had recovered from COVID-19. The sequenced sample was peripheral blood, obtained after recovery from COVID-19. CDR3 sequence: CASSPGDTSNQPQHF. In DNA, the CDR3 is TGTGCCAGCAGCCCGGGGGACACTAGCAATCAGCCCCAGCATTTT.